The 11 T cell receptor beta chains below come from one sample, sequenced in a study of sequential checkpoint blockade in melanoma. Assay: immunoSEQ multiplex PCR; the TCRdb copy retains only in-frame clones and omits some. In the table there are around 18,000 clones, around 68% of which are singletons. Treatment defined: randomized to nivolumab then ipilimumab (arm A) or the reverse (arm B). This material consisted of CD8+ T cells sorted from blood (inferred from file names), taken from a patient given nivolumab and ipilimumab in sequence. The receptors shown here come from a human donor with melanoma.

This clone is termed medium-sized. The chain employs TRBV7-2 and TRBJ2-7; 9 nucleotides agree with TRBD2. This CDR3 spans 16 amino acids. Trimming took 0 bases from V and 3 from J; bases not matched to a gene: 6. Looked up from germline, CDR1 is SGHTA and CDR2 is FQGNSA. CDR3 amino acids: CASSLAFYSGSYEQYF. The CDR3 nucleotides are TGTGCCAGCAGCTTAGCCTTTTATAGCGGGAGCTACGAGCAGTACTTC. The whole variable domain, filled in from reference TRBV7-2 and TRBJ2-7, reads GAGVSQSPSNKVTEKGKDVELRCDPISGHTALYWYRQSLGQGLEFLIYFQGNSAPDKSGLPSDRFSAERTGGSVSTLTIQRTQQEDSAVYLCASSLAFYSGSYEQYFGPGTRLTVT.

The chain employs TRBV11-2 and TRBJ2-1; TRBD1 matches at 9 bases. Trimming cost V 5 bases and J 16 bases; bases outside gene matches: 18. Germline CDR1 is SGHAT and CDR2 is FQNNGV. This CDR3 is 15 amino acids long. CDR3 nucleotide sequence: TGTGCCAGCAGCATTAACACTTTCTCTGGGACAGGGCACTTCTTC. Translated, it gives CASSINTFSGTGHFF.

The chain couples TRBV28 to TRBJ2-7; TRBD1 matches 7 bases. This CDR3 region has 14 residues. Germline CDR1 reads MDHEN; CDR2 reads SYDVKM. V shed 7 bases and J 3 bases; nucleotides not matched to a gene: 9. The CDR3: CASTPSGTVYEQYF. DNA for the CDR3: TGTGCCAGCACCCCCTCCGGGACAGTCTACGAGCAGTACTTC.

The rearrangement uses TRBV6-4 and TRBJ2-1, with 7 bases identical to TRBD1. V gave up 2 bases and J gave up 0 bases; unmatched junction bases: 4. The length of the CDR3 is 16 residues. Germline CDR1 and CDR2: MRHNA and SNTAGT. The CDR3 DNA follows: TGTGCCAGCAGTGACGGGGACAGAAGCTCCTACAATGAGCAGTTCTTC. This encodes CASSDGDRSSYNEQFF.

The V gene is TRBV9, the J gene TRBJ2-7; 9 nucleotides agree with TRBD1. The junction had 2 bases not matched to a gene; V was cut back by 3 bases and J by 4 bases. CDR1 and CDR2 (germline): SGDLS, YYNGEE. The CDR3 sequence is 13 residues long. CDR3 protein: CASSGQGGYEQYF. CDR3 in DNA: TGTGCCAGCAGCGGACAGGGGGGGTACGAGCAGTACTTC.

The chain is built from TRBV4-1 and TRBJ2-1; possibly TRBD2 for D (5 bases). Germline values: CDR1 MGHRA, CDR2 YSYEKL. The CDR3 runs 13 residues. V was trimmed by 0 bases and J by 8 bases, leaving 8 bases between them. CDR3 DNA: TGCGCCAGCAGCCAAGAAAGGGAGCATGAGCAGTTCTTC. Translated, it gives CASSQEREHEQFF.

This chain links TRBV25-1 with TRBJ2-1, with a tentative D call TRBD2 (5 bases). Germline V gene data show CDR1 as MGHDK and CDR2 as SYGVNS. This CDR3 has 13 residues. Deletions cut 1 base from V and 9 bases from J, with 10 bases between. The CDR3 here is CASSELGRGEQFF. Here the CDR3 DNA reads TGTGCCAGCAGTGAATTGGGGAGAGGTGAGCAGTTCTTC.

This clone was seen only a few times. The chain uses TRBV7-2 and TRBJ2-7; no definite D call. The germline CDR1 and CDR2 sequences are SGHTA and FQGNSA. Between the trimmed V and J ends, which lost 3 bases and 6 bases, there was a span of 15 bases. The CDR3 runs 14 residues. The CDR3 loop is CASSFWSRRGEQYF. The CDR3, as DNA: TGTGCCAGCAGCTTTTGGAGTCGAAGAGGCGAGCAGTACTTC.

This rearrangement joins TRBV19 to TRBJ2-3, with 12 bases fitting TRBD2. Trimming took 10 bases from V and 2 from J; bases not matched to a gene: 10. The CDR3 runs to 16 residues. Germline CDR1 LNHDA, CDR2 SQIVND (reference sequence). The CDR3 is CATSRASGGVTDTQYF. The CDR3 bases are TGTGCCACCTCCCGGGCTAGCGGGGGGGTCACAGATACGCAGTATTTT.

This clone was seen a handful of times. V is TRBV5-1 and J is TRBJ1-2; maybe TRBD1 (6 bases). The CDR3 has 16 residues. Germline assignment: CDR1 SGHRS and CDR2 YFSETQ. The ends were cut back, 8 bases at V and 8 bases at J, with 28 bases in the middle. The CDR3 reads CASNTPWGGQLGGYTF. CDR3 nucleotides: TGCGCCAGTAACACACCCTGGGGGGGCCAGTTGGGCGGCTACACCTTC.

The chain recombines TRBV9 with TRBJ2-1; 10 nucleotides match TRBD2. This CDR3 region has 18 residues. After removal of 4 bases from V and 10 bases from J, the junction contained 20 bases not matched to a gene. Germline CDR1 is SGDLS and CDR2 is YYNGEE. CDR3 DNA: TGTGCCAGCAGCTCTAGCCCTAGCGGGGGCCGAGGAGCCAGGGAGCAGTTCTTC. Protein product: CASSSSPSGGRGAREQFF. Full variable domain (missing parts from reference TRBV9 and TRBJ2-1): DSGVTQTPKHLITATGQRVTLRCSPRSGDLSVYWYQQSLDQGLQFLIQYYNGEERAKGNILERFSAQQFPDLHSELNLSSLELGDSALYFCASSSSPSGGRGAREQFFGPGTRLTVL.